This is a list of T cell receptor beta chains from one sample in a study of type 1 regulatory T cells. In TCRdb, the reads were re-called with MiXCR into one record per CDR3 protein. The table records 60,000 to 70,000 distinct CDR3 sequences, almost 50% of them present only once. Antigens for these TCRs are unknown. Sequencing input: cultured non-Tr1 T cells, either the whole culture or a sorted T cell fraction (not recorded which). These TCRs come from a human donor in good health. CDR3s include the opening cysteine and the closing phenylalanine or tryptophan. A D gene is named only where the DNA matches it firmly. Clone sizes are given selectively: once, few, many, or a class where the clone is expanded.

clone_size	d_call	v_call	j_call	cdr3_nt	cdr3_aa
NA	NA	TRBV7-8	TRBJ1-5	TGTGCCAGCAGCTTAGACGCGGTCAGGGGCAATCAGCCCCAGCATTTT	CASSLDAVRGNQPQHF
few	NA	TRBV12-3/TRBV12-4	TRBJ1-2	TGTGCCAGCAGTTTAACCCAGGTCTATGGCTACACCTTC	CASSLTQVYGYTF
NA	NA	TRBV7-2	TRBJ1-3	TGTGCCAGCAGCTTAGATTCTGGGGGTATCTCTGGAAACACCATATATTTT	CASSLDSGGISGNTIYF
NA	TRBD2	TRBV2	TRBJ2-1	TGTGCCAGCAGGGAAAGCGGGGGTTGGAACAATGAGCAGTTCTTC	CASRESGGWNNEQFF
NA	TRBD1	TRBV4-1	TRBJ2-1	TGCGCCAGCAGCCAAGATCCGGACAGGTATTACAATGAGCAGTTCTTC	CASSQDPDRYYNEQFF
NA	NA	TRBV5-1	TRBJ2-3	TGCGCCAGCAGTTTTTTGGATAGCACAGATACGCAGTATTTT	CASSFLDSTDTQYF
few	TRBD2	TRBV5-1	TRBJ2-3	TGCGCCAGCAGCTTGCTTGGGACTAGCGGGGGAACAGATACGCAGTATTTT	CASSLLGTSGGTDTQYF
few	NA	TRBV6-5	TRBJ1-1	TGTGCCAGCAGTTCGCCTACAGGGAACACTGAAGCTTTCTTT	CASSSPTGNTEAFF
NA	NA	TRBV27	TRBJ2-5	TGTGCCAGCAAGGACGGGGCCACGCCCAGGGCCCAGTACTTC	CASKDGATPRAQYF
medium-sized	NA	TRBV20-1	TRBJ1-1	TGCAGTGCTAGAGATGACGCAGTGAACACTGAAGCTTTCTTT	CSARDDAVNTEAFF
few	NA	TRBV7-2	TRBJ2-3	TGTGCCAGCAGCTTAGTCTCGGTAGCGGGGATCAAGAGGGGGCGGGAAACAGATACGCAGTATTTT	CASSLVSVAGIKRGRETDTQYF
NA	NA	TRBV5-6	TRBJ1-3	TGTGCCAGCAGCTTGGACGGCAGGGGAGAAGAAAACACCATATATTTT	CASSLDGRGEENTIYF
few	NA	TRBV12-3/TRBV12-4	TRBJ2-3	TGTGCCAGCAGTTTGAATAGCGGATCTAGCACAGATACGCAGTATTTT	CASSLNSGSSTDTQYF
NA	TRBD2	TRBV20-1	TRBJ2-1	TGCAGTGCTTCCTATACCGGGACTAGGAGCAATGAGCAGTTCTTC	CSASYTGTRSNEQFF
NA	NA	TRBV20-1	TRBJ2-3	TGCAGTGCTAGACTGGGCTTCTCTAGCACAGATACGCAGTATTTT	CSARLGFSSTDTQYF
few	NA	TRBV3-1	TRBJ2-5	TGTGCCAGCAGTCCGATGGAAGTGTCCCCCGAGACCCAGTACTTC	CASSPMEVSPETQYF
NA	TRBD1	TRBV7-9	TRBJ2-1	TGTGCCAGCAGCCCAGAAGGCAGGGGGAATGGCAATGAGCAGTTCTTC	CASSPEGRGNGNEQFF
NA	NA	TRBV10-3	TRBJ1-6	TGTGCCATCAGTGACAGGGATAATTCACCCCTCCACTTT	CAISDRDNSPLHF
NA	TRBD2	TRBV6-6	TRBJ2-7	TGTGCCAGCAGTTACGCGAGCGGGGGGTCCTACGAGCAGTACTTC	CASSYASGGSYEQYF
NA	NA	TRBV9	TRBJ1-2	TGTGCCAGCAGCCTTGGGGGTGGCTACACCTTC	CASSLGGGYTF
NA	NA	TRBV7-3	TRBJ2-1	TGTGCCAGCAGCTTAAGTACTACCCGGTACAATGAGCAGTTCTTC	CASSLSTTRYNEQFF
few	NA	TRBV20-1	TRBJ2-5	TGCAGTGCTAGTCCCGGGGAGGTACAAGAGACCCAGTACTTC	CSASPGEVQETQYF
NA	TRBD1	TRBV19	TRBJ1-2	TGTGCCAGTAGTATGGGACAGGGGGTCTCCTATGGCTACACCTTC	CASSMGQGVSYGYTF
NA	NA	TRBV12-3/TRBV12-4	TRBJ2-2	TGTGCCAGCAGTTTTGGCCCGAGGGAGCTGTTTTTT	CASSFGPRELFF
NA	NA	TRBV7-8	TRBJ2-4	TGTGCCAGCAGCTTAGACGGTGCAAATGGTCTAGGGGACCAGTACTTC	CASSLDGANGLGDQYF
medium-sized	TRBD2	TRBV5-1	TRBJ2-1	TGCGCCAGCAGCTTGATTGGGACTAGCGGAAACAATGAGCAGTTCTTC	CASSLIGTSGNNEQFF
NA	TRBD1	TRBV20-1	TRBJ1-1	TGCAGTGCTGTTGGGACAGGGGGCGCCGGGAACACTGAAGCTTTCTTT	CSAVGTGGAGNTEAFF
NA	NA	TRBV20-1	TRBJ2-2	TGCAGTGCTATGGGCAGATCCACCGGGGAGCTGTTTTTT	CSAMGRSTGELFF
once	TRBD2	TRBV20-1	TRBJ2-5	TGCAGTGCTCTCGGGGGGACCCAAGAGACCCAGTACTTC	CSALGGTQETQYF
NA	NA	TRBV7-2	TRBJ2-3	TGTGCCAGCAGCTTTCGGAGCCCAGAGAGCACAGATACGCAGTATTTT	CASSFRSPESTDTQYF
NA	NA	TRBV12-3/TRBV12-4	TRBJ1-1	TGTGCCAGCAGTTCGGGCGGCCCGGGAGCTTTCTTT	CASSSGGPGAFF
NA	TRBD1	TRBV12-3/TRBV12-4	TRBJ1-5	TGTGCCAGCAGTTTTGGCAGGGGGAGCAATCAGCCCCAGCATTTT	CASSFGRGSNQPQHF
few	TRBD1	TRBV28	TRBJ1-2	TGTGCCAGCAGTGCCGGGACAGGGGGCCGGTCAGGCTACACCTTC	CASSAGTGGRSGYTF
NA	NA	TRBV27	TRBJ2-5	TGTGCCAGCAGTCACAATGGCAGGTTAGGCGAGACCCAGTACTTC	CASSHNGRLGETQYF
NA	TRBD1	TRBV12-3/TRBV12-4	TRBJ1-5	TGTGCCAGCAGTTCACAGGGGAATCAGCCCCAGCATTTT	CASSSQGNQPQHF
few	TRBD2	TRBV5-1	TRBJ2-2	TGCGCCAGCAGTCTGCCCAGCGGGGACACCGGGGAGCTGTTTTTT	CASSLPSGDTGELFF
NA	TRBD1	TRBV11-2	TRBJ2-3	TGTGCCAGCAGCTTCATTCCGGGACAGGGGTTCGATACGCAGTATTTT	CASSFIPGQGFDTQYF
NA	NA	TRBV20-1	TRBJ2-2	TGCAGTGCCCCGAGGGCCGGAGCGAACACCGGGGAGCTGTTTTTT	CSAPRAGANTGELFF
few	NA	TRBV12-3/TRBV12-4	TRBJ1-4	TGTGCCAGCAGTTTTGGGGAAAAACTGTTTTTT	CASSFGEKLFF
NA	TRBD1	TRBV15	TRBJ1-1	TGTGCCACCAGCAGGCTCGACAGGGTCAACACTGAAGCTTTCTTT	CATSRLDRVNTEAFF
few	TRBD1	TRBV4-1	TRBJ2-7	TGCGCCAGCAGCCTAAGGGAGGGACAGGGGTTCTCCTACGAGCAGTACTTC	CASSLREGQGFSYEQYF
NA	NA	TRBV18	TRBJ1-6	TGTGCCAGCTCACCACTCGGGACCCCTAATTCACCCCTCCACTTT	CASSPLGTPNSPLHF
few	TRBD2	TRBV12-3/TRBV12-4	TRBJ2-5	TGTGCCAGCAGTTCGACTAGCGGGGGGCACGAGACCCAGTACTTC	CASSSTSGGHETQYF
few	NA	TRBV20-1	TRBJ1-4	TGCAGTGCCGTAAGAATGACTAATGAAAAACTGTTTTTT	CSAVRMTNEKLFF